The 30 T cell receptor beta chains in this list originate from one sample, sequenced in a study of OX40 agonist ivuxolimab in advanced cancers. The assay was immunoSEQ multiplex PCR, and TCRdb's table has in-frame clones only and misses some. The data show over 65,000 clones, approximately 86% seen once. The source was CD4+ or CD8+ T cells sorted from blood, collected in a trial of the OX40 agonist ivuxolimab. The source of these receptors is an adult with an advanced solid tumor such as melanoma, head and neck, liver or kidney cancer.

The J gene is TRBJ2-3, the V gene TRBV6-6; no definite D call. V was trimmed by 4 bases and J by 2 bases, leaving 13 bases between them. The CDR3 contains 15 residues. Germline values: CDR1 MNHNY, CDR2 SVGAGI (reference sequence). CDR3 region: CASSSLLTPTDTQYF. DNA for the CDR3: TGTGCCAGCAGTTCTCTATTAACCCCCACAGATACGCAGTATTTT.

This clone has a handful of counts. The V call is TRBV2, the J call TRBJ1-1, with a weak D call TRBD1 (6 bases). CDR3 length: 13 amino acids. Germline CDR1 is SNHLY and CDR2 is FYNNEI. Trimming stripped 4 bases from V and 4 bases from J, with 10 bases between. The CDR3 nucleotides are TGTGCCAGCAGTGGAAGGGGGGGCACTGAAGCTTTCTTT. Protein: CASSGRGGTEAFF.

This chain links TRBV7-9 with TRBJ1-1; the D is unclear. Germline V gives CDR1 SEHNR, CDR2 FQNEAQ (reference sequence). The CDR3 is made up of 15 amino acids. V was clipped by 5 bases and J by 0 bases, with 13 bases between them. The CDR3 DNA follows: TGTGCCAGCAGCCCGGTTAGGTCCGTGAACACTGAAGCTTTCTTT. Protein product: CASSPVRSVNTEAFF. Combining the CDR3 with reference TRBV7-9 and TRBJ1-1 gives the whole variable domain DTGVSQNPRHKITKRGQNVTFRCDPISEHNRLYWYRQTLGQGPEFLTYFQNEAQLEKSRLLSDRFSAERPKGSFSTLEIQRTEQGDSAMYLCASSPVRSVNTEAFFGQGTRLTVV.

V usage is TRBV5-1 and J usage is TRBJ1-3; the D is unclear. V was shortened by 0 bases and J by 2 bases, with 9 bases between the two germline ends. Germline values: CDR1 SGHRS, CDR2 YFSETQ. This CDR3 has 15 amino acids. The CDR3 protein is CASSLDGAAGNTIYF. The CDR3, as DNA: TGCGCCAGCAGCTTGGACGGAGCAGCTGGAAACACCATATATTTT. The entire variable domain, with the rest obtained from reference TRBV5-1 and TRBJ1-3, is as follows: KAGVTQTPRYLIKTRGQQVTLSCSPISGHRSVSWYQQTPGQGLQFLFEYFSETQRNKGNFPGRFSGRQFSNSRSEMNVSTLELGDSALYLCASSLDGAAGNTIYFGEGSWLTVV.

The chain recombines TRBV6-6 with TRBJ1-4; D uncertain. Trimming pared 5 bases from V and 0 bases from J, leaving 10 bases between. This CDR3 spans 15 amino acids. Germline V gives CDR1 MNHNY, CDR2 SVGAGI (reference sequence). CDR3 in DNA: TGTGCCAGCAGTCGGAAGGGAGCAACTAATGAAAAACTGTTTTTT. It encodes CASSRKGATNEKLFF.

J is TRBJ2-7 and V is TRBV28; 7 bases agree with TRBD2. Germline lookup yields CDR1 MDHEN and CDR2 SYDVKM. The V and J ends lost 7 bases and 2 bases, in that order; junction bases with no gene match: 11. The length of the CDR3 is 15 residues. The CDR3 is CASTLGRGGAYEQYF. CDR3 nucleotide sequence: TGTGCCAGCACCCTAGGGCGCGGGGGAGCCTACGAGCAGTACTTC.

This sequence joins TRBV28 and TRBJ2-3; possible D gene TRBD1, 6 bases. Trimming pared 3 bases from V and 4 bases from J, leaving 14 bases between. CDR1 MDHEN and CDR2 SYDVKM come from the germline V gene. The CDR3 loop spans 15 amino acids. The DNA for the CDR3 is TGTGCCAGCAGTTTGGCAGGGGTAGGAGCAGATACGCAGTATTTT. This codes for CASSLAGVGADTQYF.

The V and J genes are TRBV6-5 and TRBJ2-5; D unresolved. V was cut by 2 bases and J by 4 bases, with 5 bases left in between. This CDR3 contains 12 residues. In germline, CDR1 is MNHEY, CDR2 SVGAGI. The CDR3 loop is CASSYGRETQYF. In DNA, the CDR3 is TGTGCCAGCAGTTACGGGCGAGAGACCCAGTACTTC.

V usage is TRBV5-1 and J usage is TRBJ2-3; unclear D gene. CDR1 and CDR2 from the germline V gene are SGHRS and YFSETQ. The V and J ends lost 4 bases and 5 bases respectively, with 8 bases between them. The CDR3 length is 12 residues. Here the CDR3 DNA reads TGCGCCAGCAGCGTAAGCTTAGATACGCAGTATTTT. It yields the protein CASSVSLDTQYF. Full variable domain (outside the CDR3, taken from reference TRBV5-1 and TRBJ2-3): KAGVTQTPRYLIKTRGQQVTLSCSPISGHRSVSWYQQTPGQGLQFLFEYFSETQRNKGNFPGRFSGRQFSNSRSEMNVSTLELGDSALYLCASSVSLDTQYFGPGTRLTVL.

The chain links TRBV13 to TRBJ2-3; 9 bases are shared with TRBD1. The CDR3 totals 13 residues. CDR1 and CDR2 from the germline V gene are PRHDT and FYEKMQ (reference sequence). V was pared by 6 bases and J by 8 bases, with 6 bases of the junction left unmatched. CDR3 protein: CASRRQGGGTQYF. The CDR3 DNA reads as TGTGCCAGCAGGAGACAGGGGGGCGGTACGCAGTATTTT.

The genes are TRBV5-4 and TRBJ2-5, with no clear D. V was shortened by 4 bases and J by 2 bases, with 6 bases between the two germline ends. CDR3 size: 12 residues. Germline V gene sequence: CDR1 SGHNT, CDR2 YYREEE (reference sequence). CDR3 sequence reads: CASSPSQETQYF. In DNA, the CDR3 is TGTGCCAGCAGCCCCTCACAAGAGACCCAGTACTTC.

This clone was counted once. V is TRBV10-3 and J is TRBJ2-1; D unclear. V dropped 0 bases and J dropped 10 bases, with 7 bases sitting between them. CDR1 and CDR2 from the germline V gene are ENHRY and SYGVKD. The CDR3 has 12 amino acids. The CDR3 protein is CAISESVEEQFF. Written as DNA, the CDR3 is TGTGCCATCAGTGAGTCGGTAGAAGAGCAGTTCTTC.

CDR3 region: CASSQGPRRAKNIQYF. The CDR3 DNA reads as TGCGCCAGCAGCCAAGGCCCCCGGCGGGCCAAAAACATTCAGTACTTC. The gene calls are TRBV4-1 and TRBJ2-4, with unresolved D. The germline gives CDR1 MGHRA, CDR2 YSYEKL. V was shortened by 1 base and J by 1 base, with 11 bases between the two germline ends. The CDR3 runs to 16 residues.

This chain links TRBV2 with TRBJ2-5, with 8 bases matching TRBD1. This CDR3 has 14 amino acids. V dropped 7 bases and J dropped 4; count of bases not matched to a gene: 8. In germline, CDR1 is SNHLY, CDR2 FYNNEI. CDR3 amino acids: CASIAGRGRETQYF. DNA of the CDR3: TGTGCCAGCATTGCGGGCAGGGGGCGAGAGACCCAGTACTTC.

The chain couples TRBV7-2 to TRBJ2-3; TRBD2 aligns across 15 bases. The junction had 7 bases not matched to a gene; V was cut back by 5 bases and J by 1 base. Germline V lookup: CDR1 SGHTA, CDR2 FQGNSA. This CDR3 spans 18 amino acids. CDR3 protein: CASSKEGLAGGRTDTQYF. The CDR3 bases are TGTGCCAGCAGCAAAGAGGGACTAGCGGGGGGCCGCACAGATACGCAGTATTTT.

The chain joins TRBV5-6 to TRBJ2-3; D is possibly TRBD1 (6 bases). The CDR3 is 14 residues long. Trimming removed 3 bases at V and 1 base at J, with 9 bases between. Germline-derived CDR1 and CDR2 are SGHDT and YYEEEE. This chain's CDR3 is CASSWRTGTDTQYF. The CDR3 DNA follows: TGTGCCAGCAGCTGGAGGACAGGCACAGATACGCAGTATTTT.

The chain is built from TRBV4-1 and TRBJ2-2, with D hard to call. Germline-derived CDR1 and CDR2 are MGHRA and YSYEKL. The ends were cut back, 3 bases at V and 5 bases at J, with 10 bases in the middle. CDR3 size: 14 residues. The CDR3 nucleotides read TGCGCCAGCAGCCAGCCCCGTGGGACCGGGGAGCTGTTTTTT. Its protein is CASSQPRGTGELFF.

The chain's CDR3 is CASSSSGSTFGYTF. The CDR3, as DNA: TGTGCCAGTAGCTCCTCGGGGAGCACCTTTGGCTACACCTTC. This chain links TRBV19 with TRBJ1-2; no definite D call. Germline V CDR1 and CDR2: LNHDA, SQIVND (reference sequence). Trimming cost V 6 bases and J 7 bases, with 18 bases left between them. This CDR3 has 14 amino acids.

The rearrangement uses TRBV6-6 and TRBJ1-6, with D possibly matching TRBD1 (5 bases). V lost 7 bases to trimming and J lost 13 bases, with 20 bases between them. Germline loops: CDR1 MNHNY, CDR2 SVGAGI (reference sequence). The CDR3 covers 14 residues. CDR3 DNA sequence: TGTGCCAGCACCCCTGGGTACACCGGGACCCCCCTCCACTTT. Protein sequence: CASTPGYTGTPLHF.

The chain is built from TRBV2 and TRBJ2-3; D may match TRBD1 or TRBD2 (5 bases each). The CDR3 loop spans 15 amino acids. The V gene's germline CDR1 is SNHLY and CDR2 FYNNEI. The germline V and J ends were trimmed by 7 bases and 0 bases, with 14 bases remaining between them. The DNA of the CDR3 is TGTGCCAGCACTTGGGACCGCCCTAGCACAGATACGCAGTATTTT. This sequence encodes CASTWDRPSTDTQYF.

J is TRBJ1-1 and V is TRBV4-1; unclear D gene. Germline V CDR1 and CDR2: MGHRA, YSYEKL. This CDR3 is 17 amino acids long. Trimming shortened V by 4 bases and J by 1 base, and 19 bases separated the two germline ends. CDR3 protein: CASSRTQITSRNTEAFF. CDR3 coding DNA: TGCGCCAGCAGCCGAACCCAAATCACCAGTAGGAACACTGAAGCTTTCTTT.

The chain couples TRBV19 to TRBJ1-2; the match to TRBD1 covers 9 bases. After removal of 8 bases from V and 4 bases from J, the junction contained 14 bases not matched to a gene. Germline loops: CDR1 LNHDA, CDR2 SQIVND (reference sequence). CDR3 length: 16 residues. The CDR3 DNA reads as TGTGCCAGTGCTCTCATACAGGGGGCGAATCTCTATGGCTACACCTTC. Translation gives CASALIQGANLYGYTF. Full variable domain (remainder filled in from reference TRBV19 and TRBJ1-2): DGGITQSPKYLFRKEGQNVTLSCEQNLNHDAMYWYRQDPGQGLRLIYYSQIVNDFQKGDIAEGYSVSREKKESFPLTVTSAQKNPTAFYLCASALIQGANLYGYTFGSGTRLTVV.

The J gene is TRBJ2-5, the V gene TRBV2, with TRBD1 as a possible D gene (5 bases). The germline V and J ends were trimmed by 2 bases and 3 bases, with 10 bases remaining between them. The CDR3 covers 14 residues. Germline V lookup: CDR1 SNHLY, CDR2 FYNNEI. The CDR3 DNA follows: TGTGCCAGCAGTGAACGTTCAGGGAAAGAGACCCAGTACTTC. Its protein is CASSERSGKETQYF.

The CDR3 loop reads CAWNRAQGGYEQYF. The DNA of the CDR3 is TGTGCCTGGAACAGGGCACAGGGGGGGTACGAGCAGTACTTC. The chain combines TRBV30 with TRBJ2-7; the D gene is possibly TRBD1 (8 bases). Trimming took 4 bases from V and 4 from J, leaving 17 bases between them. In germline, CDR1 is GTSNPN, CDR2 SVGIG (reference sequence). The CDR3 runs to 14 residues.

This clone was counted only a few times. The chain is built from TRBV29-1 and TRBJ1-5; TRBD1 might be the D (5 bases). Trimming left V 7 bases short and J 2 bases short, with 15 bases between. Germline V gives CDR1 SQVTM, CDR2 ANQGSEA. The CDR3 runs 14 residues. The CDR3 is CSASQGRGNQPQHF. In DNA form, the CDR3 reads TGCAGCGCATCCCAGGGTCGGGGCAATCAGCCCCAGCATTTT. Filled out from reference TRBV29-1 and TRBJ1-5, the complete variable domain reads SAVISQKPSRDICQRGTSLTIQCQVDSQVTMMFWYRQQPGQSLTLIATANQGSEATYESGFVIDKFPISRPNLTFSTLTVSNMSPEDSSIYLCSASQGRGNQPQHFGDGTRLSIL.

V and J are TRBV30 and TRBJ1-2, with TRBD1 matching over 8 bases. Germline lookup yields CDR1 GTSNPN and CDR2 SVGIG (reference sequence). V dropped 2 bases and J dropped 8; count of bases not matched to a gene: 13. The CDR3 runs to 15 residues. CDR3 nucleotide sequence: TGTGCCTGGAGTCTCGACCTTCAGGGGGCTGGCGGCTACACCTTC. Translated, it gives CAWSLDLQGAGGYTF.

V gene TRBV12-5 combines with J gene TRBJ2-3, with D possibly TRBD1 on 6 matching bases. Trimming left V 6 bases short and J 3 bases short, with 13 bases between. The CDR3 extends over 14 amino acids. Germline CDR1 and CDR2: LGHNT and FRNRAP. DNA of the CDR3: TGTGCTAGTGGCCCTAGGGGGTTGACAGATACGCAGTATTTT. It encodes CASGPRGLTDTQYF.

The chain joins TRBV19 to TRBJ1-2; 10 nucleotides match TRBD1. CDR1 LNHDA and CDR2 SQIVND come from the germline V gene (reference sequence). The CDR3 is 16 residues long. With V trimmed by 6 bases and J by 4 bases, 11 bases remained unmatched. The CDR3 coding sequence is TGTGCCAGTAGCCGCCTGGACAGGGGGTCCGGCTATGGCTACACCTTC. Amino acid sequence: CASSRLDRGSGYGYTF.

V gene TRBV30 combines with J gene TRBJ1-6; possible D gene TRBD1, 5 bases. The CDR3 has 14 amino acids. Germline-derived CDR1 and CDR2 are GTSNPN and SVGIG (reference sequence). V was pared by 1 base and J by 5 bases, with 9 bases between. The CDR3, as DNA: TGTGCCTGGAGTGCAGGGATGGATAATTCACCCCTCCACTTT. This sequence encodes CAWSAGMDNSPLHF.

V is TRBV7-2 and J is TRBJ2-5; D ambiguous. This CDR3 contains 15 residues. The germline CDR1 and CDR2 sequences are SGHTA and FQGNSA. The V and J ends lost 1 base and 3 bases respectively, with 12 bases between them. In nucleotides, the CDR3 is TGTGCCAGCAGCTTAGTTAGCTTAAGGAAAGAGACCCAGTACTTC. As protein: CASSLVSLRKETQYF.